The 14 T cell receptor beta chains below come from one sample, sequenced in a study of CD8 T cells in ankylosing spondylitis. TCRdb reprocessed the 5' RACE reads with MiXCR, giving one entry per CDR3 protein. The table lists about 360,000 distinct CDR3 sequences, approximately 20% of them singletons, with 10% to 15% in the top ten. The sequenced sample was blood, either unsorted or a sorted T cell fraction (not recorded which). These receptors were obtained from a male donor with ankylosing spondylitis or in good health (not recorded which).

CDR3 sequence (DNA): TGCGCCAGCAGCCAAATCCAGAACACTGAAGCTTTCTTT. Translating it yields CASSQIQNTEAFF. The genes are TRBV4-1 and TRBJ1-1; D unresolved. This CDR3 region has 13 residues. V was pared by 2 bases and J by 1 base, with 5 bases between. Germline loops: CDR1 MGHRA, CDR2 YSYEKL.

The sample holds a few counts of this clonotype. V is TRBV10-2 and J is TRBJ2-5, with 7 bases lining up with TRBD2. CDR3 length equals 15 residues. Germline-derived CDR1 and CDR2 are WSHSY and SAAADI. After removal of 1 base from V and 4 bases from J, the junction contained 6 bases not matched to a gene. In DNA form, the CDR3 reads TGCGCCAGCAGTGAGTTCGGGGGGATACTAGAGACCCAGTACTTC. As protein: CASSEFGGILETQYF.

This clonotype was counted a few times. The chain joins TRBV6-5 to TRBJ2-3; D uncertain. Germline CDR1 MNHEY, CDR2 SVGAGI. The V end lost 6 bases, the J end lost 6 bases, and 7 bases lay between the germline ends. CDR3 size: 11 residues. The CDR3 nucleotides read TGTGCCAGCAGGTCTAGGGATACGCAGTATTTT. It encodes CASRSRDTQYF.

The J gene is TRBJ2-2, the V gene TRBV7-9; D possibly uses TRBD1 or TRBD2 (5 bases each). Germline CDR1 SEHNR, CDR2 FQNEAQ (reference sequence). The CDR3 length is 15 residues. The V and J ends lost 4 bases and 2 bases respectively, with 11 bases between them. The CDR3 is CASSSRGSNTGELFF. The CDR3 nucleotides are TGTGCCAGCAGCTCGAGGGGCTCCAACACCGGGGAGCTGTTTTTT.

V usage is TRBV20-1 and J usage is TRBJ2-7; 8 bases match TRBD2. Trimming cost V 0 bases and J 4 bases; bases outside gene matches: 2. Germline CDR1 and CDR2: DFQATT and SNEGSKA (reference sequence). CDR3 size: 13 residues. The DNA for the CDR3 is TGCAGTGCTAGAGATCGGGGGGGATACGAGCAGTACTTC. Amino acid sequence: CSARDRGGYEQYF.

This clonotype was counted between two and nine times. The CDR3 DNA sequence: TGCGCCAGCAGCTGGGACAGCGACTACGAGCAGTACTTC. Translating gives CASSWDSDYEQYF. This sequence joins TRBV5-1 and TRBJ2-7; 7 nucleotides line up with TRBD1. V lost 3 bases to trimming and J lost 3 bases; unmatched junction nucleotides: 3. The CDR3 runs 13 residues. Germline CDR1 reads SGHRS; CDR2 reads YFSETQ.

This clonotype was seen repeatedly, ten times or more. The rearrangement links TRBV6-1 to TRBJ2-3; 10 positions agree with TRBD2. V lost 6 bases, J lost 1 base, and 4 bases stayed unmatched. The germline V gene has CDR1 MNHNS and CDR2 SASEGT. The CDR3 spans 15 residues. The CDR3 nucleotides read TGTGCCAGCAGGTCCCTAGCGGGGGGCACAGATACGCAGTATTTT. It encodes CASRSLAGGTDTQYF.

V and J are TRBV6-5 and TRBJ2-7; 8 nucleotides align to TRBD1. Germline CDR1 reads MNHEY; CDR2 reads SVGAGI. CDR3 length: 15 amino acids. The V segment lost 0 bases and the J segment 5 bases; nucleotides outside the gene matches: 6. The CDR3 DNA is TGTGCCAGCAGTTACTCGAGACAGGGGAAGCACGAGCAGTACTTC. This encodes CASSYSRQGKHEQYF.

The chain carries TRBV6-1 and TRBJ2-7, with D perhaps TRBD1 or TRBD2 (7 bases each). The V gene lost 6 bases and the J gene lost 6 bases, with 21 bases spanning the gap. Germline-derived CDR1 and CDR2 are MNHNS and SASEGT. The CDR3 length is 15 residues. This CDR3 reads CASRPYSGGATEQYF. Here the CDR3 DNA reads TGTGCCAGCAGACCTTACTCAGGGGGGGCCACCGAGCAGTACTTC.

The rearrangement joins TRBV4-1 to TRBJ2-1; D gene unclear. Germline loops: CDR1 MGHRA, CDR2 YSYEKL. V lost 0 bases and J 6 bases, leaving 12 bases between the germline ends. The length of the CDR3 is 15 residues. The CDR3 loop reads CASSQEGYGLNEQFF. CDR3 coding DNA: TGCGCCAGCAGCCAAGAAGGTTACGGGCTCAATGAGCAGTTCTTC.

The V gene is TRBV20-1, the J gene TRBJ2-2, with D unclear. The CDR3 is 12 amino acids. Trimming pared 3 bases from V and 8 bases from J, leaving 10 bases between. The V gene's germline CDR1 is DFQATT and CDR2 SNEGSKA (reference sequence). The CDR3 bases are TGCAGTGCTAGGCTACCCCTAGGGGAGCTGTTTTTT. Translating it yields CSARLPLGELFF.

V is TRBV11-2 and J is TRBJ2-3, with 13 bases identical to TRBD2. CDR3 length: 18 amino acids. Per the germline V gene, CDR1 is SGHAT and CDR2 is FQNNGV. J was trimmed by 2 bases and V by 5 bases; bases with no gene match: 10. CDR3 residues: CASSMGLAGRSLTDTQYF. In DNA form, the CDR3 reads TGTGCCAGCAGCATGGGACTAGCGGGACGATCACTCACAGATACGCAGTATTTT.

This chain links TRBV2 with TRBJ2-3; D ambiguous. This CDR3 has 15 amino acids. Trimming cost V 1 base and J 2 bases, with 10 bases left between them. Germline V gives CDR1 SNHLY, CDR2 FYNNEI. The CDR3 protein is CASSEVSTPTDTQYF. The CDR3 bases are TGTGCCAGCAGTGAAGTATCGACTCCCACAGATACGCAGTATTTT.

The chain is built from TRBV5-1 and TRBJ2-7; 9 bases fit TRBD2. Per the germline V gene, CDR1 is SGHRS and CDR2 is YFSETQ. V shed 6 bases, J shed 5 bases, and the junction held 9 bases outside the gene matches. This CDR3 comprises 14 residues. The CDR3 region is CASTFGGGADEQYF. In nucleotides, the CDR3 is TGCGCCAGCACCTTTGGCGGGGGGGCCGACGAGCAGTACTTC.